These T cell receptor beta chains were read from a single sample in a study of patients with pleural tuberculosis. TCRdb analysed the reads with MiXCR anew, one entry per CDR3 protein. The sample holds about 29,000 distinct CDR3 sequences; about a sixth are singletons and the top ten take 3.5%. Sequencing was performed on peripheral blood. These receptors originate from a human donor with pleural tuberculosis. Each CDR3 is given with its conserved first and last residue. The D gene is left open where the match is weak. Size tells how often a clone was seen (once, few, many) or the class of an expanded clone, and some rows leave it out.

TRBV27	-	TRBJ1-2	TRBD1	TGTGTCAGCAGTTTTACAGGGGCTGGCTACACCTTC	CVSSFTGAGYTF
TRBV12-3/TRBV12-4	-	TRBJ1-1	-	TGTGCCAGCGGTGACCGCTGGAAGACTGAAGCTTTCTTT	CASGDRWKTEAFF
TRBV4-1	many	TRBJ2-3	-	TGCGCCAGCAGCCAAGCCAGTTTCACAGATACGCAGTATTTT	CASSQASFTDTQYF
TRBV7-9	many	TRBJ1-4	-	TGTGCCAGCAGCCCGGCGACCGGGACCCCAGAAAAACTGTTTTTT	CASSPATGTPEKLFF
TRBV5-5	many	TRBJ2-3	-	TGTGCCAGCAGCCCGGGACTGTCCACAGATACGCAGTATTTT	CASSPGLSTDTQYF
TRBV2	many	TRBJ2-3	TRBD1	TGTGCCAGCAGTCCCGGACAGGGTACCGATACGCAGTATTTT	CASSPGQGTDTQYF
TRBV27	many	TRBJ1-2	-	TGTGCCAGCGGTAGGGGTCCGGGGGGCTACACCTTC	CASGRGPGGYTF
TRBV12-3/TRBV12-4	many	TRBJ2-1	TRBD2	TGTGCCAGCAGTTCCGTAGCGGGAGGCGGGTACAATGAGCAGTTCTTC	CASSSVAGGGYNEQFF
TRBV4-2	many	TRBJ2-4	TRBD1	TGTGCCAGCAGCCTGACAACAGGGGGCCGGGACAAAAACATTCAGTACTTC	CASSLTTGGRDKNIQYF
TRBV2	many	TRBJ1-2	TRBD1	TGTGCCAGCAAGTGGGGACAGAGCTATGGCTACACCTTC	CASKWGQSYGYTF
TRBV6-2/TRBV6-3	medium-sized	TRBJ1-1	-	TGTGCCAGTGGGGGCTGGAACACTGAAGCTTTCTTT	CASGGWNTEAFF
TRBV29-1	many	TRBJ1-5	TRBD1	TGCAGCGTTGGGGGGGGACAGATGAATCAGCCCCAGCATTTT	CSVGGGQMNQPQHF
TRBV27	medium-sized	TRBJ1-1	TRBD1	TGTGCCAGCAGTTTCGGAGACAGGGAGGTAACTTTCTTT	CASSFGDREVTFF
TRBV4-3	many	TRBJ1-1	-	TGCGCCAGCAGCGGGACGCGGAACACTGAAGCTTTCTTT	CASSGTRNTEAFF
TRBV29-1	many	TRBJ1-1	-	TGCAGCGTTGAAGATGTCAGGAACACTGAAGCTTTCTTT	CSVEDVRNTEAFF
TRBV27	many	TRBJ1-5	-	TGTGCCAGCGCATGGGACCGCAATCAGCCCCAGCATTTT	CASAWDRNQPQHF
TRBV5-6	-	TRBJ1-1	-	TGTGCCAGCAGCTTTAATCGGTATGGGAGGCAAGCTTTCTTT	CASSFNRYGRQAFF
TRBV5-1	few	TRBJ2-1	-	TGCGCCAGCAGCTTGGGGCGACCGAATGAGCAGTTCTTC	CASSLGRPNEQFF
TRBV20-1	medium-sized	TRBJ1-1	-	TGCAGTGCTAGAGATAAGCACAGAGCTTTCTTT	CSARDKHRAFF
TRBV30	-	TRBJ1-2	-	TGTGCCTGGGCCCTGCATTATGGCTACACCTTC	CAWALHYGYTF
TRBV20-1	many	TRBJ2-1	TRBD1	TGCAGTGCTAGGGGACAGAGCTCCTACAATGAGCAGTTCTTC	CSARGQSSYNEQFF
TRBV4-3	many	TRBJ1-5	-	TGCGCCAGCAGCCAAGAAATGGTTGACATGGATCAGCCCCAGCATTTT	CASSQEMVDMDQPQHF
TRBV10-3	many	TRBJ2-1	-	TGTGCCATCAGTGAAGCTCAGGGGACTAATGAGCAGTTCTTC	CAISEAQGTNEQFF
TRBV4-1	once	TRBJ2-1	TRBD2	TGCGCCAGCAGCCAAATGGGAGGGAGCGGGGGGAATGAGCAGTTCTTC	CASSQMGGSGGNEQFF
TRBV5-1	few	TRBJ2-7	TRBD2	TGCGCCAGCAGCCCGACGGGGGGACCGGGCCTCTACGAGCAGTACTTC	CASSPTGGPGLYEQYF
TRBV7-9	many	TRBJ1-4	TRBD1	TGTGCCAGCAGCCCTCGACAGGGGGCTAGTGAAAAACTGTTTTTT	CASSPRQGASEKLFF
TRBV10-3	many	TRBJ1-5	-	TGTGCCATCACTCGGGAAAGCAATCAGCCCCAGCATTTT	CAITRESNQPQHF
TRBV7-2	many	TRBJ2-5	-	TGTGCCAGCAGCTTGGTTCGGAGGAAAGAGACCCAGTACTTC	CASSLVRRKETQYF
TRBV27	many	TRBJ2-3	-	TGTGCCAGCAGTTCCCCGGGCCATAGGGGAAATACGCAGTATTTT	CASSSPGHRGNTQYF
TRBV10-3	many	TRBJ1-6	-	TGTGCCATCCGACGGGGTGAGGATTCACCCCTCCACTTT	CAIRRGEDSPLHF
TRBV11-2	many	TRBJ2-1	-	TGTGCCAGCAGCTTAGAACCAGGGAGAAATGAGCAGTTCTTC	CASSLEPGRNEQFF
TRBV7-2	-	TRBJ1-1	-	TGTGCCAGCAGCCCCCTTACGACAGCTTTGGGCACTGAAGCCTTCTTT	CASSPLTTALGTEAFF
TRBV28	medium-sized	TRBJ1-5	-	TGTGCCAGCAGTTCAAGTTCAGGGAGAAGCAATCAGCCCCAGCATTTT	CASSSSSGRSNQPQHF
TRBV12-5	many	TRBJ2-7	-	TGTGCTAGTGGTAAAATACGCGAGCAGTACTTC	CASGKIREQYF
TRBV9	few	TRBJ2-1	-	TGTGCCAGCAGCGATACGGCGAGTTCCTACAATGAGCAGTTCTTC	CASSDTASSYNEQFF
TRBV15	many	TRBJ2-7	-	TGTGCCACCAGCTCGCGGAGAGATATGGGGGAGCAGTACTTC	CATSSRRDMGEQYF
TRBV28	medium-sized	TRBJ1-3	-	TGTGCCAGCAGTCCTACAACGGGGACAAGGCAGGGATCTGGAAACACCATATATTTT	CASSPTTGTRQGSGNTIYF
TRBV30	many	TRBJ2-7	-	TGTGCCTGGAGTTTTGACTCCTACGAGCAGTACTTC	CAWSFDSYEQYF
TRBV15	many	TRBJ2-3	-	TGTGCCACCAGCAGAGATCAAGAGGCAGATACGCAGTATTTT	CATSRDQEADTQYF
TRBV4-1	many	TRBJ2-7	-	TGCGCCAGCAGCCAAGATGTGGGTTACTACGAGCAGTACTTC	CASSQDVGYYEQYF
TRBV5-1	many	TRBJ2-3	TRBD2	TGCGCCAGCAGCCGCGGACTAGCGGGAGGGACGGATACGCAGTATTTT	CASSRGLAGGTDTQYF
TRBV7-9	many	TRBJ1-2	-	TGTGCCAGCAGACCGGACACGGCCCCTGGCTACACCTTC	CASRPDTAPGYTF
TRBV6-6	many	TRBJ2-1	TRBD2	TGTGCCAGCAGTTACGGAAGCGGGGGGGCAAGCTCCTACAATGAGCAGTTCTTC	CASSYGSGGASSYNEQFF
TRBV12-3/TRBV12-4	-	TRBJ2-1	TRBD2	TGTGCCGGCAGTTTTAGCGGGAGTAGGGATGAGCAGTTCTTC	CAGSFSGSRDEQFF
TRBV20-1	many	TRBJ2-1	-	TGCAGTGCTAGAGCGGCAAACAATGAGCAGTTCTTC	CSARAANNEQFF
TRBV24-1	many	TRBJ2-5	TRBD1	TGTGCCACCAGTGACCGGGACAGGACAGAGACCCAGTACTTC	CATSDRDRTETQYF
TRBV5-6	many	TRBJ1-1	-	TGTGCCAGCAGCTTGGTGACAGGAGGGCTTCGAGACACTGAAGCTTTCTTT	CASSLVTGGLRDTEAFF
TRBV28	many	TRBJ1-3	-	TGTGCCAGCAGCCTCGGTCGATGGGTCTCTGGAAACACCATATATTTT	CASSLGRWVSGNTIYF
TRBV27	medium-sized	TRBJ2-7	TRBD1	TGTGCCAGCAGTTGGACAGGACGAACATACGAGCAGTACTTC	CASSWTGRTYEQYF
TRBV27	many	TRBJ2-3	-	TGTGCCAGTCTACAGAGCCTTAGCACAGATACGCAGTATTTT	CASLQSLSTDTQYF
TRBV4-1	many	TRBJ2-7	-	TGCGCCAGCAGCCAAGTTTTGAGGAGCTCCTACGAGCAGTACTTC	CASSQVLRSSYEQYF
TRBV28	medium-sized	TRBJ1-6	-	TGTGCCAGCAGTTTACGGGGGGACCTCCACTTT	CASSLRGDLHF
TRBV12-3/TRBV12-4	many	TRBJ2-1	-	TGTGCCAGCAAGACTCCCAATGAGCAGTTCTTC	CASKTPNEQFF
TRBV2	many	TRBJ2-7	-	TGTGCCAGCAAATTGAGCTACTCCTACGAGCAGTACTTC	CASKLSYSYEQYF
TRBV20-1	many	TRBJ2-7	TRBD1	TGCAGTGCTGGACAGGAGCCCTACGAGCAGTACTTC	CSAGQEPYEQYF
TRBV6-1	many	TRBJ1-2	-	TGTGCCAGCAGCGGACTGGACACCCTGGACGCTAACTATGGCTACACCTTC	CASSGLDTLDANYGYTF
TRBV12-3/TRBV12-4	many	TRBJ1-2	-	TGTGCCAGCACCTTATGGACGAATGGCTACACCTTC	CASTLWTNGYTF
TRBV10-3	many	TRBJ1-4	TRBD1	TGTGCCACCACCGGGACAGAGAATGAAAAACTGTTTTTT	CATTGTENEKLFF
TRBV27	medium-sized	TRBJ1-2	-	TGTGCCAGCAGGGGGTTTTTAAACTATGGCTACACCTTC	CASRGFLNYGYTF